The next 3 T cell receptor beta chains were all read from a single sample in a study of blood T cell repertoires in COVID-19. The repertoire was sequenced with immunoSEQ multiplex PCR; TCRdb's copy has only in-frame clones and lacks some. The sample contains 55,000 to 75,000 clones, around 86% of which appear only once. Sequencing was performed on peripheral blood. The receptors derive from a human donor with active COVID-19. The donor label of this sample is uncertain.

The rearrangement uses TRBV3-1 (or the pseudogene TRBV3-2) and TRBJ2-1; TRBD2 matches at 16 bases. Trimming at V came to 2 bases and at J to 5 bases, leaving 6 bases not matched to a gene. The CDR3 length is 18 residues. Germline V lookup: CDR1 LGHDT, CDR2 YNNKEL (reference sequence). The CDR3 loop is CASSQWGLAGGPHNEQFF. CDR3 sequence (DNA): TGTGCCAGCAGCCAATGGGGACTAGCGGGGGGGCCTCACAATGAGCAGTTCTTC.

The V gene is TRBV11-2, the J gene TRBJ2-1; 8 bases line up with TRBD1. Germline assignment: CDR1 SGHAT and CDR2 FQNNGV. V lost 2 bases, J lost 0 bases, and 6 bases stayed unmatched. There are 17 residues in the CDR3. The CDR3 here is CASSLSPGQVSYNEQFF. The CDR3, as DNA: TGTGCCAGCAGCTTAAGCCCGGGACAGGTCTCCTACAATGAGCAGTTCTTC.

V usage is TRBV28 and J usage is TRBJ1-4, with D possibly being TRBD1 (6 bases). The CDR3 has 14 residues. Germline CDR1 MDHEN, CDR2 SYDVKM. V lost 4 bases and J lost 2, with 8 bases in between. The CDR3 region has the DNA TGTGCCAGCAGTTCTACAGGGACTAATGAAAAACTGTTTTTT. It translates to CASSSTGTNEKLFF.